Here is one T cell receptor (beta chain) with its context. Antigen specificity is unknown. Original processing notes: Filtering differed for immunoSEQ, which gave only junction sequences without quality scores. Assay used: immunoSEQ multiplex PCR; TCRdb lists only in-frame clones, some missing. V and J calls and clone size are as listed in that table; D and trimming were resolved from the DNA. This repertoire shows 600,000 to 750,000 clones, around 72% found once; its top ten account for 1.5% to 2%. The data are from a study of shared clonotypes between healthy human individuals. For the study at large: A couple of female and a few male donors aged 18 to 49 were enrolled.

CD4+ cells yielded CD45RA+ naive and CD45RA-negative memory subsets. Points from the study as a whole: Large depth notwithstanding, sorted-subset sequencing proved incomplete by rarefaction.

The CDR3 totals 12 residues. V lost 8 bases to trimming and J lost 2 bases, with 9 bases between them. Germline V CDR1 and CDR2: MNHNY, SVGAGI (reference sequence). This chain uses TRBV6-6 with TRBJ1-2; D is unresolved. The sequenced sample was memory CD4+ T cells sorted from blood. As to subset: CD45RA-negative fraction. The TCR comes from a woman in her 30s in good health. CDR3 loop: CASHSGNYGYTF. CDR3 coding DNA: TGTGCCAGCCACAGCGGGAACTATGGCTACACCTTC.